Detailed here is one T cell receptor beta chain. The method was immunoSEQ multiplex PCR; TCRdb's version includes in-frame clones alone and lacks a portion of them. The sample records 40,000 to 45,000 clones, around 70% being singletons. The CDR3 is 13 amino acids. Germline-derived CDR1 and CDR2 are LNHDA and SQIVND (reference sequence). V dropped 8 bases and J dropped 6 bases, with 17 bases sitting between them. This entry is derived from a study of control samples from healthy donors and cancer patients. The clonotype comes from a male donor with melanoma. The sequenced material came from formalin-fixed, paraffin-embedded tissue. The rearrangement uses TRBV19 and TRBJ2-7; D tentatively fits TRBD1 or TRBD2 (6 bases each). For the CDR3, the DNA is TGTGCCAGTGCCCACGGGGGCGCCGGCGAGCAGTACTTC. Translation gives CASAHGGAGEQYF. The full variable domain, its missing parts supplied by reference TRBV19 and TRBJ2-7, is DGGITQSPKYLFRKEGQNVTLSCEQNLNHDAMYWYRQDPGQGLRLIYYSQIVNDFQKGDIAEGYSVSREKKESFPLTVTSAQKNPTAFYLCASAHGGAGEQYFGPGTRLTVT.